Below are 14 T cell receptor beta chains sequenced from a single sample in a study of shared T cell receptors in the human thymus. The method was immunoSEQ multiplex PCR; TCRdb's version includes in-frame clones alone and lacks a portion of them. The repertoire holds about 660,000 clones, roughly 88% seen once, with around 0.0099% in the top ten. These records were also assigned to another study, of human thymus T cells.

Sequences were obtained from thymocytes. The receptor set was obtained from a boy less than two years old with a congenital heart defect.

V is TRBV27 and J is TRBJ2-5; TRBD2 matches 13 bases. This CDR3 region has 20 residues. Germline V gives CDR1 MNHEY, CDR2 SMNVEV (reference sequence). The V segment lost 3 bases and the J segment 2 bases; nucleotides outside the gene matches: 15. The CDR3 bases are TGTGCCAGCAGTTTCTCCCCGGGACAGGGACTAGCGGGGAAACAAGAGACCCAGTACTTC. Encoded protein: CASSFSPGQGLAGKQETQYF.

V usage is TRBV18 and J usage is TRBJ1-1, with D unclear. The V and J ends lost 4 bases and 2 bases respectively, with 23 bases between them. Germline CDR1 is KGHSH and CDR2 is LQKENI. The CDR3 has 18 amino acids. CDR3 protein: CASSQLNSQAPQNTEAFF. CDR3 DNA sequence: TGTGCCAGCTCACAACTGAATTCTCAGGCCCCCCAAAACACTGAAGCTTTCTTT.

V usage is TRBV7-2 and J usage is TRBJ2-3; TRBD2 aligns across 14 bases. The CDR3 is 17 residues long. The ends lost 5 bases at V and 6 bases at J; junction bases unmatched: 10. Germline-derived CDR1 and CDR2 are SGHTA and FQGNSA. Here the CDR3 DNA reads TGTGCCAGCAGCCCTGAGACTAGCGGGAGGGCCTTGGATACGCAGTATTTT. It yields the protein CASSPETSGRALDTQYF.

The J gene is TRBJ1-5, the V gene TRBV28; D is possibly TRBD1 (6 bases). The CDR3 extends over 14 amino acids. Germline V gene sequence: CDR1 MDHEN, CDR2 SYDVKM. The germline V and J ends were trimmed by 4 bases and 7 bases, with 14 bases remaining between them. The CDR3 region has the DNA TGTGCCAGCAGTTCAAAGGGGGACGGGCAGCCCCAGCATTTT. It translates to CASSSKGDGQPQHF.

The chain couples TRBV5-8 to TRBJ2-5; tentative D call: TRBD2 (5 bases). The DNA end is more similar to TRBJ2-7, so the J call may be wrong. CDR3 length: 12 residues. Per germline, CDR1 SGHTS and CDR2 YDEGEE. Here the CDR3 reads CAGGRAPYEQYF. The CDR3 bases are TGTGCCGGAGGCAGAGCACCCTACGAGCAGTACTTC.

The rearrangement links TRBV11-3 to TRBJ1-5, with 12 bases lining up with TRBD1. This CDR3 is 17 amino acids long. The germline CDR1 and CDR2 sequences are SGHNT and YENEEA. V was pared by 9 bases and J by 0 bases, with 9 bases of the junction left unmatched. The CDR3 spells CARTGTGGSYSNQPQHF. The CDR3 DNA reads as TGTGCCAGAACGGGGACAGGGGGCTCTTATAGCAATCAGCCCCAGCATTTT.

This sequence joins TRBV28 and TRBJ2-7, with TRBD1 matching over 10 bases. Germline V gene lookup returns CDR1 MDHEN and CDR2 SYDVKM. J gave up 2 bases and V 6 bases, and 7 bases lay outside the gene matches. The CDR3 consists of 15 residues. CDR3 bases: TGTGCCAGCAGACCTGGACAGGGGGGACCCTACGAGCAGTACTTC. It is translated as CASRPGQGGPYEQYF. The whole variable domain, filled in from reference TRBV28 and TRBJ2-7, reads DVKVTQSSRYLVKRTGEKVFLECVQDMDHENMFWYRQDPGLGLRLIYFSYDVKMKEKGDIPEGYSVSREKKERFSLILESASTNQTSMYLCASRPGQGGPYEQYFGPGTRLTVT.

The CDR3 DNA reads as TGCGCCAGCAGCCAAACGACGGAACGACAGGGGATAACCGGGGAGCTGTTTTTT. This gives the protein CASSQTTERQGITGELFF. The V call is TRBV4-1, the J call TRBJ2-2; 8 nucleotides line up with TRBD1. CDR3 size: 18 residues. Germline CDR1 is MGHRA and CDR2 is YSYEKL. The V gene end was trimmed by 2 bases and the J gene end by 5 bases; junction bases not matched to a gene: 13.

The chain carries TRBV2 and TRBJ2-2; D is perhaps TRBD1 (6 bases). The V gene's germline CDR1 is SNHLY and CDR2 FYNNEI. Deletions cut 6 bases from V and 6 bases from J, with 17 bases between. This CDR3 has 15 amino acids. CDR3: CASSAQGYGAGELFF. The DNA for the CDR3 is TGTGCCAGCAGCGCTCAGGGGTATGGGGCCGGGGAGCTGTTTTTT.

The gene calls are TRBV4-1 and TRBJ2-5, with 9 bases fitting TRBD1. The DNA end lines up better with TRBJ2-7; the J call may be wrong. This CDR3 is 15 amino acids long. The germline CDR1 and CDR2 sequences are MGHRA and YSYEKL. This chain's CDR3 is CASSLAGTGFDEQYF. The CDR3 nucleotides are TGCGCCAGCAGCCTCGCTGGGACAGGGTTCGACGAGCAGTACTTC.

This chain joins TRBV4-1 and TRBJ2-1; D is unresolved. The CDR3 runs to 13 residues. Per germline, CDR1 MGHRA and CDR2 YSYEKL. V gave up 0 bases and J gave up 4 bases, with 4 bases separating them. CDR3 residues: CASSQDSYNEQFF. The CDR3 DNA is TGCGCCAGCAGCCAAGATAGTTACAATGAGCAGTTCTTC.

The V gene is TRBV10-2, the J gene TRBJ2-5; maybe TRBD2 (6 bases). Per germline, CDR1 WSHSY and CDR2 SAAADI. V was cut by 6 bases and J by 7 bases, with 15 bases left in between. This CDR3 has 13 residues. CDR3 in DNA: TGCGCCAGCAGAGGGTCGCAGGGAGGGACCCAGTACTTC. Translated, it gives CASRGSQGGTQYF.

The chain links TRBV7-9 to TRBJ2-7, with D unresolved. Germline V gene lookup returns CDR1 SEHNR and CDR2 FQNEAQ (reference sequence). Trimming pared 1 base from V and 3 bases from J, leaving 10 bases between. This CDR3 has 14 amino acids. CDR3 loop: CASSLERTHYEQYF. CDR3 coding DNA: TGTGCCAGCAGCTTAGAGAGAACCCACTACGAGCAGTACTTC.

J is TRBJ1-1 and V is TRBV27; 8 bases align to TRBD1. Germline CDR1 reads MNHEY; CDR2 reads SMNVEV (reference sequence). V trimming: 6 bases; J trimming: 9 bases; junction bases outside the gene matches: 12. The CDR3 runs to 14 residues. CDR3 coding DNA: TGTGCCAGCAGAGGGGTCCAACAGGGGGGGAAAGCTTTCTTT. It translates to CASRGVQQGGKAFF.